The 3 T cell receptor beta chains presented below share a single source sample, sequenced in a study of blood T cell repertoires in COVID-19. Here immunoSEQ multiplex PCR was the method, and the copy in TCRdb shows in-frame clones only, minus some. The repertoire has about 120,000 clones, approximately 80% of them found once; the top ten carry over 6%. The sample comprised peripheral blood. The origin of the receptors is a man between 65 and 85 years old with active or convalescent COVID-19.

This clone was seen a single time. The chain uses TRBV24-1 and TRBJ2-3, with D possibly matching TRBD2 (5 bases). CDR1 is KGHDR, CDR2 SFDVKD, per germline. The length of the CDR3 is 15 residues. V gave up 3 bases and J gave up 0 bases, with 9 bases separating them. CDR3 nucleotide sequence: TGTGCCACCAGTGATACGAGGACTAGCACAGATACGCAGTATTTT. This translates into CATSDTRTSTDTQYF.

The chain employs TRBV4-1 and TRBJ1-6; D not resolved. There are 14 residues in the CDR3. Germline V CDR1 and CDR2: MGHRA, YSYEKL. The V end was cut by 0 bases, the J end by 6 bases, with 6 bases between. This CDR3 is CASSQDTANSPLHF. The CDR3 region has the DNA TGCGCCAGCAGCCAAGATACAGCTAATTCACCCCTCCACTTT.

The gene calls are TRBV6-6 and TRBJ2-1; the match to TRBD1 covers 9 bases. The CDR3 consists of 16 residues. V trimming: 8 bases; J trimming: 6 bases; junction bases outside the gene matches: 14. Per the germline V gene, CDR1 is MNHNY and CDR2 is SVGAGI (reference sequence). The DNA for the CDR3 is TGTGCCAGCCTAAACCCCCGGGGACAGGGTGTCAATGAGCAGTTCTTC. This sequence encodes CASLNPRGQGVNEQFF.